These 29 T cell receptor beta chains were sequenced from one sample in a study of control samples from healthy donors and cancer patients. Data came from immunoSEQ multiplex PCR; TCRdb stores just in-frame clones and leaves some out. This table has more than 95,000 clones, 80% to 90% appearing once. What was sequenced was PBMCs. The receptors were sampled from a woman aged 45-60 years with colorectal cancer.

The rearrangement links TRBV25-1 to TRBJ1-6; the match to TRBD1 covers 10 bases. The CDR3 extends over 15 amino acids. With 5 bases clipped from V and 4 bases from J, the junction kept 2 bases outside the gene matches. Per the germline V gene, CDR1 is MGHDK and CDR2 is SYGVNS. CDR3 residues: CASSWGQGYNSPLHF. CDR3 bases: TGTGCCAGCAGTTGGGGACAGGGGTATAATTCACCCCTCCACTTT.

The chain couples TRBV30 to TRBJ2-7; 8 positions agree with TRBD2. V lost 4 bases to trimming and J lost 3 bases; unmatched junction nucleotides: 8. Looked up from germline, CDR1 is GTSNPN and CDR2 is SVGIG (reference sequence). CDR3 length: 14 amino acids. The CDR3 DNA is TGTGCCTGGACTCTCAGCGGGGGCAGCTACGAGCAGTACTTC. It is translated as CAWTLSGGSYEQYF.

CDR3 DNA sequence: TGTGCCACCAGCAGAGAGGGCAGCCTAGGCTCACCCCTCCACTTT. It translates to CATSREGSLGSPLHF. V and J are TRBV15 and TRBJ1-6; no reliable D call. Germline V gene data show CDR1 as LNHNV and CDR2 as YYDKDF (reference sequence). V lost 0 bases and J 10 bases, leaving 13 bases between the germline ends. This CDR3 is 15 amino acids long.

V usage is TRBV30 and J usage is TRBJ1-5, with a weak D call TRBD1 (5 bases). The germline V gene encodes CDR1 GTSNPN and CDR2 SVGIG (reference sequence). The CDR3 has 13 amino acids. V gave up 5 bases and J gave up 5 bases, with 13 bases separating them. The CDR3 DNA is TGTGCCTGGGGTGGACAAGAGGATCAGCCCCAGCATTTT. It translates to CAWGGQEDQPQHF.

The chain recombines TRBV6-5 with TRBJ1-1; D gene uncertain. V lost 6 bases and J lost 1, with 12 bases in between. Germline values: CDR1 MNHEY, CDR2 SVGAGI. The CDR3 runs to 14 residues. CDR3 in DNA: TGTGCCAGCAGCCTCTTTCGAGGGAACACTGAAGCTTTCTTT. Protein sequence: CASSLFRGNTEAFF.

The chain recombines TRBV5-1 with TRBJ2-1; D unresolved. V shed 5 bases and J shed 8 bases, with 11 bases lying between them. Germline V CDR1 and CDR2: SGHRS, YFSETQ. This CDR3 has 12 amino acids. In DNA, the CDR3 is TGCGCCAGCAGTTATGACGGCGATGAGCAGTTCTTC. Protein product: CASSYDGDEQFF.

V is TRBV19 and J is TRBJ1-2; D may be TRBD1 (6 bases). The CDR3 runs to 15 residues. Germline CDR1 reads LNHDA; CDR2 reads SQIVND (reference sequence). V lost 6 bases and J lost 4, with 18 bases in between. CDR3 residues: CASSPRGAKIYGYTF. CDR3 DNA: TGTGCCAGTAGCCCCCGGGGGGCTAAAATCTATGGCTACACCTTC.

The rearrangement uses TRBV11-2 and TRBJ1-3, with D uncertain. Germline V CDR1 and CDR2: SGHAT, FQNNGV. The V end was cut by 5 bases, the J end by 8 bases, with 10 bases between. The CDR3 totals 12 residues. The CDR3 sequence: CASSRFADTIYF. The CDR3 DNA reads TGTGCCAGCAGCAGGTTCGCGGACACCATATATTTT. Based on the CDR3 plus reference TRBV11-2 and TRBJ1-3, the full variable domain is EAGVAQSPRYKIIEKRQSVAFWCNPISGHATLYWYQQILGQGPKLLIQFQNNGVVDDSQLPKDRFSAERLKGVDSTLKIQPAKLEDSAVYLCASSRFADTIYFGEGSWLTVV.

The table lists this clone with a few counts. CDR3 protein: CASRQGVNEQFF. CDR3 DNA: TGTGCCAGCAGACAGGGGGTGAATGAGCAGTTCTTC. The V and J genes are TRBV12-3 or TRBV12-4 and TRBJ2-1, with TRBD1 matching 8 bases. The V gene end was trimmed by 6 bases and the J gene end by 7 bases; junction bases not matched to a gene: 2. This CDR3 has 12 residues.

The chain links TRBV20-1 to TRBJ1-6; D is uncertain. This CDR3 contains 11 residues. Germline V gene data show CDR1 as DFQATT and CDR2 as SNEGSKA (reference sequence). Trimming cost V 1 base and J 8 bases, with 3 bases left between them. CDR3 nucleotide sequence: TGCAGTGCTAGAGTCGATTCACCCCTCCACTTT. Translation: CSARVDSPLHF.

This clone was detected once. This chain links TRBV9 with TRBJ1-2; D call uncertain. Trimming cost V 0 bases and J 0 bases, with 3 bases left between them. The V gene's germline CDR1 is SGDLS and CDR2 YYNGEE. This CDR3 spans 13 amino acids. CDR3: CASSVGTNYGYTF. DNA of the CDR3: TGTGCCAGCAGCGTAGGGACTAACTATGGCTACACCTTC.

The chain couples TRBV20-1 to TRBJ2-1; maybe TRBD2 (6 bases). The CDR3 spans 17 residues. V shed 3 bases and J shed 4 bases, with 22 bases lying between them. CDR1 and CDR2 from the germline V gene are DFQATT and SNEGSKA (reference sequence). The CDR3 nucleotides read TGCAGTGCTAGTCGGTCCCGGGGGTTCTTAATTTACAATGAGCAGTTCTTC. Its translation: CSASRSRGFLIYNEQFF.

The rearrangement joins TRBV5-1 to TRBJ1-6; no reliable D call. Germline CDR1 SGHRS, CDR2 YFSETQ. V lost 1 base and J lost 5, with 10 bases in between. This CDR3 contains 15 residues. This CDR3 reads CASSLSGTNNSPLHF. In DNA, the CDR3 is TGCGCCAGCAGCTTGAGTGGTACAAATAATTCACCCCTCCACTTT.

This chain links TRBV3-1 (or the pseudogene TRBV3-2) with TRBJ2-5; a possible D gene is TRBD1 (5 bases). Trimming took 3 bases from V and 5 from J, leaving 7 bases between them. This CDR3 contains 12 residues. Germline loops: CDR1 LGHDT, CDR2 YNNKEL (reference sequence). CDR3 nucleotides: TGTGCCAGCAGCCACAGGGTGGAGACCCAGTACTTC. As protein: CASSHRVETQYF.

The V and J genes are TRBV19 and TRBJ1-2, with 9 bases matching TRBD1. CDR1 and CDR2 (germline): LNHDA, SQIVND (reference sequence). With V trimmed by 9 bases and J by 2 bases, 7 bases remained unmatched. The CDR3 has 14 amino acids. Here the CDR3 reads CARGAQGANYGYTF. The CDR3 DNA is TGTGCCAGAGGGGCACAGGGGGCGAACTATGGCTACACCTTC.

The CDR3 bases are TGTGCCATCAGGGGGACTAACAATGAGCAGTTCTTC. Its protein product is CAIRGTNNEQFF. This chain connects TRBV10-3 to TRBJ2-1; 7 positions match TRBD2. Unmatched junction bases numbered 1, after V lost 6 bases and J lost 5 bases. This CDR3 spans 12 amino acids. Looked up from germline, CDR1 is ENHRY and CDR2 is SYGVKD.

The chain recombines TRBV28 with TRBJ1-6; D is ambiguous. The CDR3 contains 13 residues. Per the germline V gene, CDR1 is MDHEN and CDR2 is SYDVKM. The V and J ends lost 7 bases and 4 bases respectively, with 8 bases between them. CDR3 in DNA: TGTGCCAGCAAGGGAAATTATAATTCACCCCTCCACTTT. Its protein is CASKGNYNSPLHF.

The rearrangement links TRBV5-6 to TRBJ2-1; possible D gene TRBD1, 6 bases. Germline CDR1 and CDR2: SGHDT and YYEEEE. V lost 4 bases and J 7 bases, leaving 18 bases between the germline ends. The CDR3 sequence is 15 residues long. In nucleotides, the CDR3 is TGTGCCAGCAGCCCCCTAGGGGGAGTTGATAATGAGCAGTTCTTC. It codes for CASSPLGGVDNEQFF. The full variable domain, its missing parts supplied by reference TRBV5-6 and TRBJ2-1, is DAGVTQSPTHLIKTRGQQVTLRCSPKSGHDTVSWYQQALGQGPQFIFQYYEEEERQRGNFPDRFSGHQFPNYSSELNVNALLLGDSALYLCASSPLGGVDNEQFFGPGTRLTVL.

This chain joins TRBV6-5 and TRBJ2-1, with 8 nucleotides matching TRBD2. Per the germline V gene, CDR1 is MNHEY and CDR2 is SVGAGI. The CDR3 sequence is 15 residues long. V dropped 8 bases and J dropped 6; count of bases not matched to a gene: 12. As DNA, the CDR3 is TGTGCCAGCCGTACTCCGGGACTAGGAGGCAATGAGCAGTTCTTC. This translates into CASRTPGLGGNEQFF.

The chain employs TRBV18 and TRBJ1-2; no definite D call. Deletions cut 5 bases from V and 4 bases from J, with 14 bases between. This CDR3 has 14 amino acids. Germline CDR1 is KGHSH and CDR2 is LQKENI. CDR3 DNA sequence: TGTGCCAGCTCAGTGGGCTCCATAACCTATGGCTACACCTTC. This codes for CASSVGSITYGYTF.

For the CDR3, the DNA is TGTGCCAGCTCACCACCCAGCACCTACGAGCAGTACTTC. Translated, it gives CASSPPSTYEQYF. V is TRBV18 and J is TRBJ2-7, with unresolved D. V lost 0 bases to trimming and J lost 2 bases, with 5 bases between them. Germline loops: CDR1 KGHSH, CDR2 LQKENI. CDR3 length: 13 amino acids.

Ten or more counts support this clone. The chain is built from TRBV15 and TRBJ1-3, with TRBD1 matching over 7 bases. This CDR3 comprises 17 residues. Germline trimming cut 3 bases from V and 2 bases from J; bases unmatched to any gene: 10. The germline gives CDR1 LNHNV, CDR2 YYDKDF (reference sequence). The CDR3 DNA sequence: TGTGCCACCAGCAGGGAACTGACAGGGTGGGCTGGAAACACCATATATTTT. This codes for CATSRELTGWAGNTIYF.

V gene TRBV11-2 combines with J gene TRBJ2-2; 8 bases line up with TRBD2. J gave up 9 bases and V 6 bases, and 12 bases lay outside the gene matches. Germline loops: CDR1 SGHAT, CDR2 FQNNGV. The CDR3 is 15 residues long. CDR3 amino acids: CASRSIGLATRELFF. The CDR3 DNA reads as TGTGCCAGCAGATCCATAGGACTAGCTACCAGGGAGCTGTTTTTT.

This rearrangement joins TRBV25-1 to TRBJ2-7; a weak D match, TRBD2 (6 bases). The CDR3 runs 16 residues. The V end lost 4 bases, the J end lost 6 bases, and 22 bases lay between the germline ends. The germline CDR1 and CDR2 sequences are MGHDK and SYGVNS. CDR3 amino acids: CASSAGGARPSSEQYF. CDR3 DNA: TGTGCCAGCAGTGCCGGGGGTGCCAGGCCCTCTTCCGAGCAGTACTTC.

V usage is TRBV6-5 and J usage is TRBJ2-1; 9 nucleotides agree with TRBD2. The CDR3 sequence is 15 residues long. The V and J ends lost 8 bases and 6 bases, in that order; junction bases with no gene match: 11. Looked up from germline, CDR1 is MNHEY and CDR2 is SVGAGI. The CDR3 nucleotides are TGTGCCAGCGGATCTTGGGCTAGCGGGACCAATGAGCAGTTCTTC. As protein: CASGSWASGTNEQFF.

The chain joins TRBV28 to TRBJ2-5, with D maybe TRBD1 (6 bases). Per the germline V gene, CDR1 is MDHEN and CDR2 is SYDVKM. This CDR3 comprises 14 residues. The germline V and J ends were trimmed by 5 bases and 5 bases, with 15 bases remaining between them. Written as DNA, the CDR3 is TGTGCCAGCAGTGCCCACAGGGAATTGGAGACCCAGTACTTC. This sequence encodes CASSAHRELETQYF.

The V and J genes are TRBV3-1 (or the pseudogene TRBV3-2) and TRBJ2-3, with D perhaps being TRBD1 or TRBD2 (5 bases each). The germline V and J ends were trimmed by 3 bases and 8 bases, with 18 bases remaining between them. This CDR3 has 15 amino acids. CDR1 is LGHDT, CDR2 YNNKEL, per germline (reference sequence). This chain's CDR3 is CASSHPRGRAGTQYF. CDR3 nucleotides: TGTGCCAGCAGCCATCCCCGCGGCAGGGCGGGTACGCAGTATTTT.

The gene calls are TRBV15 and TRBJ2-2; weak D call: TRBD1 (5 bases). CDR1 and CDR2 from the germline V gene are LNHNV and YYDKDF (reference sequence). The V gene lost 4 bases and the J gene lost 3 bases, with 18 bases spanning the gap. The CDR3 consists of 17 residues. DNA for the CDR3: TGTGCCACCAGCACCTGGAAGGGGCAGGGATACACCGGGGAGCTGTTTTTT. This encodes CATSTWKGQGYTGELFF.

The CDR3 DNA sequence: TGTGCCAGTAAAGAGAACACTGAAGCTTTCTTT. Translated: CASKENTEAFF. V is TRBV19 and J is TRBJ1-1; D unresolved. Trimming pared 7 bases from V and 1 base from J, leaving 4 bases between. From germline, CDR1 is LNHDA and CDR2 SQIVND (reference sequence). The CDR3 is 11 residues long. The full variable domain, its missing parts supplied by reference TRBV19 and TRBJ1-1, is DGGITQSPKYLFRKEGQNVTLSCEQNLNHDAMYWYRQDPGQGLRLIYYSQIVNDFQKGDIAEGYSVSREKKESFPLTVTSAQKNPTAFYLCASKENTEAFFGQGTRLTVV.